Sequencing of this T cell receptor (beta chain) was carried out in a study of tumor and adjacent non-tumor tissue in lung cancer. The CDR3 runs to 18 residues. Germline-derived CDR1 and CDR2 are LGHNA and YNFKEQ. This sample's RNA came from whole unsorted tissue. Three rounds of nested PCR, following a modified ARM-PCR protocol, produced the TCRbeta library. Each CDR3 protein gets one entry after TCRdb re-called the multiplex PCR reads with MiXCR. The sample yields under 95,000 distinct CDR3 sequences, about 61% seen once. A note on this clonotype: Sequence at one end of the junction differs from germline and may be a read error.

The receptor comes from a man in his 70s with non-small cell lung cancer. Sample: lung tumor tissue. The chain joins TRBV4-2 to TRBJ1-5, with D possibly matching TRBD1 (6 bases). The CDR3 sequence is CAGSQGRIQGMSNQSQHF. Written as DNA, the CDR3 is TGTGCCGGCAGCCAAGGGAGGATCCAGGGGATGAGCAATCAGTCCCAGCATTTT.